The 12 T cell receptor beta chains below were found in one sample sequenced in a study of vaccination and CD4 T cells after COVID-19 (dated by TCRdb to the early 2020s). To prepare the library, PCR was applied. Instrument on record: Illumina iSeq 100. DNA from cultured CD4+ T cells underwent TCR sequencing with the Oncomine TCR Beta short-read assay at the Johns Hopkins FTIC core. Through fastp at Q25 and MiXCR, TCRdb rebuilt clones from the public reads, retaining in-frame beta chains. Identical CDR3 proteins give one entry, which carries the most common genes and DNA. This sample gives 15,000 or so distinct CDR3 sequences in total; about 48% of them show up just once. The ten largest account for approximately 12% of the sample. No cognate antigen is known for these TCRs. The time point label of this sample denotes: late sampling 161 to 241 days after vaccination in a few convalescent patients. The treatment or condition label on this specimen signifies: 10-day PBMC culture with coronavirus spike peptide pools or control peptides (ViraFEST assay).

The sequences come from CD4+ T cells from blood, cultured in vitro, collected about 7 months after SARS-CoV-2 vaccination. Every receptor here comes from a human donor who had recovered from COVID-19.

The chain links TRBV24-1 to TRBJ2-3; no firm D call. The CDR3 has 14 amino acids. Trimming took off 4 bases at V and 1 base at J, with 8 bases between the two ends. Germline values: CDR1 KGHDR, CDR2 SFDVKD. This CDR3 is CATSDPGGTDTQYF. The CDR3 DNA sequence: TGTGCCACCAGTGACCCTGGTGGCACAGATACGCAGTATTTT.

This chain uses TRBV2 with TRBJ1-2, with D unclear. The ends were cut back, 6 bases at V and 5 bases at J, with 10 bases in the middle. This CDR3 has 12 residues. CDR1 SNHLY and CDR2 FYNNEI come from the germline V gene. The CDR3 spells CASRENSYGYTF. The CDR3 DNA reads TGTGCCAGCAGGGAGAACAGTTATGGCTACACCTTC.

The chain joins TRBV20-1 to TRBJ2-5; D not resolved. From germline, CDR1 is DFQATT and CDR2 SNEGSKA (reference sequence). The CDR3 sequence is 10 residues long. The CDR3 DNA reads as TGCAGCGTCGTAATAGGGACCCAGTACTTC. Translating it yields CSVVIGTQYF.

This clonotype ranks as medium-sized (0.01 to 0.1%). The CDR3 region has the DNA TGTGCCAGCAGTTTAAATGCAGGGGGCGGGGAGCTGTTTTTT. Its protein product is CASSLNAGGGELFF. The chain carries TRBV28 and TRBJ2-2; 7 bases line up with TRBD1. Germline loops: CDR1 MDHEN, CDR2 SYDVKM. The length of the CDR3 is 14 residues. V shed 2 bases and J 7 bases; nucleotides not matched to a gene: 4. The variable domain in full, completed from reference TRBV28 and TRBJ2-2, reads DVKVTQSSRYLVKRTGEKVFLECVQDMDHENMFWYRQDPGLGLRLIYFSYDVKMKEKGDIPEGYSVSREKKERFSLILESASTNQTSMYLCASSLNAGGGELFFGEGSRLTVL.

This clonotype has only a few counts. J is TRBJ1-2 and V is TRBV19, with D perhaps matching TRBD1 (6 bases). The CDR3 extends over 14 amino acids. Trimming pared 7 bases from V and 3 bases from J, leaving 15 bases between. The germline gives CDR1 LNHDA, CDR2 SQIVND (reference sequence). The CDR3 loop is CASNTWAGDYGYTF. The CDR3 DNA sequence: TGTGCCAGTAATACGTGGGCAGGGGACTATGGCTACACCTTC.

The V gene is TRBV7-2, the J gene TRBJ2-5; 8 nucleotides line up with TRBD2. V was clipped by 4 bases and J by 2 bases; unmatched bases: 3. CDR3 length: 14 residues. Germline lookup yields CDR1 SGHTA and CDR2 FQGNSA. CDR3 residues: CASSYQRGQETQYF. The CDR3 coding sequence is TGTGCCAGCAGCTACCAGCGGGGGCAAGAGACCCAGTACTTC.

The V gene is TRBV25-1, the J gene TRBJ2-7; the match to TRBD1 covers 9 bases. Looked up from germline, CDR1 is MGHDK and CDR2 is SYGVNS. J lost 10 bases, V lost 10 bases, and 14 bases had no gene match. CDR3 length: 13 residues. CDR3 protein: CATLTGTGRFQYF. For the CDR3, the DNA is TGTGCCACCCTCACCGGGACAGGGAGGTTTCAGTACTTC.

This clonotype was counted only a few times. CDR3 sequence reads: CSANPGQSYTF. The CDR3 nucleotides are TGCAGTGCTAACCCGGGACAGAGCTACACCTTC. The chain is built from TRBV20-1 and TRBJ1-2; 7 bases line up with TRBD1. CDR1 DFQATT and CDR2 SNEGSKA come from the germline V gene (reference sequence). J lost 9 bases, V lost 4 bases, and 5 bases had no gene match. CDR3 length: 11 residues.

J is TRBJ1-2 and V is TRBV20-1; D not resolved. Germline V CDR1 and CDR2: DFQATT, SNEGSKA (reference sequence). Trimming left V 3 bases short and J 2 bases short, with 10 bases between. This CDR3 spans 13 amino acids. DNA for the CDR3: TGCAGTGCTAGGTGGCAATCAAACTATGGCTACACCTTC. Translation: CSARWQSNYGYTF.

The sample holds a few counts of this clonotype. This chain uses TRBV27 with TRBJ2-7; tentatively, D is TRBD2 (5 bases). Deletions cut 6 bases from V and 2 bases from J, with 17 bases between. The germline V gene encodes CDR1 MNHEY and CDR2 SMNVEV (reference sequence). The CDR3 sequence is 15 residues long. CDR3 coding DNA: TGTGCCAGCAGCCGCCGGAGGACTTCAACCTACGAGCAGTACTTC. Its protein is CASSRRRTSTYEQYF.

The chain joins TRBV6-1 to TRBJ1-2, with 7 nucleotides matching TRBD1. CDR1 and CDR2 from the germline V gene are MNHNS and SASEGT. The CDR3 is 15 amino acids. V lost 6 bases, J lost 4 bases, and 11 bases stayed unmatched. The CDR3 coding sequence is TGTGCCAGCAGACGAACCGCGACAGGGCTCTATGGCTACACCTTC. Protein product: CASRRTATGLYGYTF.

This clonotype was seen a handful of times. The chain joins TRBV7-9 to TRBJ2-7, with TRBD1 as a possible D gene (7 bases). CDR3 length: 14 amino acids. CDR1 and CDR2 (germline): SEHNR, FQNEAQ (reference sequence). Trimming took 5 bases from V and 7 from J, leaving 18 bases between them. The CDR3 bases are TGTGCCAGCAGCCTTAACATTCCAGGGGGGGAGCAGTACTTC. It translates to CASSLNIPGGEQYF.